This T cell receptor (beta chain) was sequenced in a study of STAT5B mutations in CD4+ large granular lymphocyte leukemia. Across the study: Among healthy donors, a particular HLA allele went with more CDR3 'QG' motifs. Broader study findings: Patient CD4-sorted repertoires stayed more clonal than healthy ones after leukemic-clone removal.

Repertoires were generated with immunoSEQ multiplex PCR, while TCRdb's copy carries only in-frame clones and drops some. The repertoire has fewer than 45,000 clones, more than 80% of them found once; the top ten carry approximately 4%. The CDR3 has 15 amino acids. Per germline, CDR1 MNHEY and CDR2 SMNVEV (reference sequence). Points on this clone: Its target is unknown.

This clonotype was sampled from a human donor in good health. Sequencing input: CD4+ T cells from blood buffy coats. This rearrangement joins TRBV27 to TRBJ2-5; D not certain. The better agreement between TRBJ2-7 and the DNA end casts doubt on the J call. The CDR3 coding sequence is TGTGCCAGCAGTTTATCGTCCCAAACCTCCTACGAGCAGTACTTC. Encoded protein: CASSLSSQTSYEQYF.